The 18 T cell receptor beta chains given below trace back to one sample, sequenced in a study of blood T cell repertoires in COVID-19. Here immunoSEQ multiplex PCR was the method, and the copy in TCRdb shows in-frame clones only, minus some. The profile shows about 220,000 clones, about 85% of them singletons. Sequenced material: peripheral blood. The receptors come from a woman aged 55-70 years who had recovered from COVID-19.

The chain employs TRBV7-2 and TRBJ1-5; TRBD1 aligns across 7 bases. Per the germline V gene, CDR1 is SGHTA and CDR2 is FQGNSA. The CDR3 has 16 residues. V was clipped by 5 bases and J by 4 bases; unmatched bases: 11. CDR3 nucleotide sequence: TGTGCCAGCAGCAAAGGCACAGGGGCTGAGAATCAGCCCCAGCATTTT. Translating gives CASSKGTGAENQPQHF.

The chain employs TRBV11-2 and TRBJ2-2, with TRBD2 matching 9 bases. V trimming: 5 bases; J trimming: 4 bases; junction bases outside the gene matches: 5. Germline V gene lookup returns CDR1 SGHAT and CDR2 FQNNGV. CDR3 length equals 15 residues. CDR3 nucleotide sequence: TGTGCCAGCAGCCGTAGCGGGGGAACCACCGGGGAGCTGTTTTTT. Translated, it gives CASSRSGGTTGELFF.

This clone was detected only once. The V call is TRBV29-1, the J call TRBJ2-7, with 8 bases matching TRBD2. The CDR3 length is 14 residues. J lost 7 bases, V lost 6 bases, and 14 bases had no gene match. Germline V lookup: CDR1 SQVTM, CDR2 ANQGSEA. CDR3 protein: CSVATGASGGEQYF. The CDR3 nucleotides are TGCAGCGTCGCAACAGGAGCTTCGGGGGGGGAGCAGTACTTC.

This chain joins TRBV30 and TRBJ2-5, with 11 positions matching TRBD2. The V gene's germline CDR1 is GTSNPN and CDR2 SVGIG (reference sequence). J lost 2 bases, V lost 0 bases, and 11 bases had no gene match. The length of the CDR3 is 18 residues. The CDR3 sequence: CAWSVGRLPSGGQETQYF. The DNA of the CDR3 is TGTGCCTGGAGTGTAGGGAGGTTGCCTAGCGGGGGGCAAGAGACCCAGTACTTC.

V and J are TRBV30 and TRBJ2-1, with TRBD2 identical over 10 bases. J was trimmed by 2 bases and V by 0 bases; bases with no gene match: 4. This CDR3 is 16 amino acids long. Germline loops: CDR1 GTSNPN, CDR2 SVGIG (reference sequence). The DNA for the CDR3 is TGTGCCTGGAGTGTGGAAGCGGGGGGGCCCTACAATGAGCAGTTCTTC. Protein product: CAWSVEAGGPYNEQFF.

The chain couples TRBV6-5 to TRBJ1-1; D is undetermined. Trimming shortened V by 0 bases and J by 2 bases, and 7 bases separated the two germline ends. The CDR3 length is 14 residues. Germline loops: CDR1 MNHEY, CDR2 SVGAGI. CDR3 coding DNA: TGTGCCAGCAGTTACTCGGCGGGAAACACTGAAGCTTTCTTT. Amino acids: CASSYSAGNTEAFF.

This chain joins TRBV5-5 and TRBJ2-7; TRBD1 might be the D (6 bases). The CDR3 extends over 14 amino acids. Trimming left V 3 bases short and J 0 bases short, with 10 bases between. CDR1 is SGHKS and CDR2 is YYEKEE in the germline V gene (reference sequence). The CDR3 protein is CASSWDTYSYEQYF. The CDR3 DNA reads as TGTGCCAGCAGCTGGGACACATACTCCTACGAGCAGTACTTC.

J is TRBJ2-3 and V is TRBV2; 7 bases match TRBD2. V gave up 2 bases and J gave up 0 bases; unmatched junction bases: 5. The germline gives CDR1 SNHLY, CDR2 FYNNEI. The CDR3 length is 16 residues. The CDR3 sequence: CASSETRGTSTDTQYF. The DNA of the CDR3 is TGTGCCAGCAGTGAAACGCGGGGGACTAGCACAGATACGCAGTATTTT. Drawing the rest from reference TRBV2 and TRBJ2-3, the complete variable domain is EPEVTQTPSHQVTQMGQEVILRCVPISNHLYFYWYRQILGQKVEFLVSFYNNEISEKSEIFDDQFSVERPDGSNFTLKIRSTKLEDSAMYFCASSETRGTSTDTQYFGPGTRLTVL.

The table lists this clone with a few counts. The rearrangement joins TRBV20-1 to TRBJ2-1; 10 nucleotides line up with TRBD2. This CDR3 has 15 amino acids. The ends lost 3 bases at V and 7 bases at J; junction bases unmatched: 9. Germline lookup yields CDR1 DFQATT and CDR2 SNEGSKA (reference sequence). CDR3 amino acids: CSASRGTSVGNEQFF. CDR3 coding DNA: TGCAGTGCTAGTCGGGGGACTAGCGTTGGGAATGAGCAGTTCTTC.

The chain couples TRBV24-1 to TRBJ2-1, with 8 bases fitting TRBD1. CDR3 length: 15 residues. With V trimmed by 4 bases and J by 0 bases, 1 base remained unmatched. From germline, CDR1 is KGHDR and CDR2 SFDVKD. This CDR3 reads CATSEGQASYNEQFF. The CDR3, as DNA: TGTGCCACCAGTGAGGGACAGGCCTCCTACAATGAGCAGTTCTTC.

The rearrangement uses TRBV7-9 and TRBJ2-7; 7 bases align to TRBD2. V lost 4 bases, J lost 1 base, and 1 base stayed unmatched. The V gene's germline CDR1 is SEHNR and CDR2 FQNEAQ (reference sequence). CDR3 size: 13 residues. The DNA of the CDR3 is TGTGCCAGCAGCTCCGGGGGGTCCTACGAGCAGTACTTC. Translated, it gives CASSSGGSYEQYF.

The chain uses TRBV2 and TRBJ1-1, with TRBD1 matching 8 bases. Germline V gives CDR1 SNHLY, CDR2 FYNNEI. The CDR3 spans 17 residues. J gave up 2 bases and V 5 bases, and 13 bases lay outside the gene matches. Here the CDR3 DNA reads TGTGCCAGCAGTCTCCAGACAGGGGTACCCCGAAACACTGAAGCTTTCTTT. This translates into CASSLQTGVPRNTEAFF.

The chain uses TRBV9 and TRBJ2-3, with 7 bases matching TRBD2. The J segment lost 1 base and the V segment lost 3 bases, leaving 5 bases of the junction unmatched. The V gene's germline CDR1 is SGDLS and CDR2 YYNGEE. The CDR3 extends over 15 amino acids. The DNA for the CDR3 is TGTGCCAGCAGCGAAAGCGGGACTCGCACAGATACGCAGTATTTT. Protein: CASSESGTRTDTQYF.

The V gene is TRBV2, the J gene TRBJ1-1; D not resolved. The CDR3 loop spans 13 amino acids. Germline V gene sequence: CDR1 SNHLY, CDR2 FYNNEI. Trimming left V 8 bases short and J 6 bases short, with 16 bases between. CDR3 region: CASGLSGIPEAFF. CDR3 bases: TGTGCCAGCGGCCTCAGTGGTATCCCTGAAGCTTTCTTT. The full variable domain, in which reference TRBV2 and TRBJ1-1 provide the parts outside the CDR3, is EPEVTQTPSHQVTQMGQEVILRCVPISNHLYFYWYRQILGQKVEFLVSFYNNEISEKSEIFDDQFSVERPDGSNFTLKIRSTKLEDSAMYFCASGLSGIPEAFFGQGTRLTVV.

The chain employs TRBV5-1 and TRBJ1-2; 9 nucleotides agree with TRBD1. The CDR3 contains 15 residues. V shed 0 bases, J shed 8 bases, and the junction held 8 bases outside the gene matches. Germline V gene sequence: CDR1 SGHRS, CDR2 YFSETQ. The CDR3 reads CASSLAGTGGEGYTF. The CDR3 DNA reads as TGCGCCAGCAGCTTGGCTGGCACAGGGGGCGAAGGCTACACCTTC.

This chain joins TRBV7-2 and TRBJ2-5; 7 bases align to TRBD2. This CDR3 spans 15 amino acids. V lost 2 bases, J lost 6 bases, and 9 bases stayed unmatched. Germline-derived CDR1 and CDR2 are SGHTA and FQGNSA. CDR3 DNA: TGTGCCAGCAGCTTACGGCGCGGGGAGGGGAAGACCCAGTACTTC. It yields the protein CASSLRRGEGKTQYF.

This clone has just a few counts. The chain couples TRBV9 to TRBJ2-7, with 9 bases identical to TRBD1. Germline lookup yields CDR1 SGDLS and CDR2 YYNGEE. This CDR3 is built from 16 residues. The ends lost 0 bases at V and 3 bases at J; junction bases unmatched: 7. Here the CDR3 reads CASSVGSGTGYYEQYF. CDR3 DNA: TGTGCCAGCAGCGTAGGGAGCGGGACAGGGTACTACGAGCAGTACTTC. Drawing the rest from reference TRBV9 and TRBJ2-7, the complete variable domain is DSGVTQTPKHLITATGQRVTLRCSPRSGDLSVYWYQQSLDQGLQFLIQYYNGEERAKGNILERFSAQQFPDLHSELNLSSLELGDSALYFCASSVGSGTGYYEQYFGPGTRLTVT.

The V call is TRBV5-1, the J call TRBJ1-1; possible D gene TRBD1, 5 bases. The ends were cut back, 0 bases at V and 0 bases at J, with 6 bases in the middle. CDR3 length equals 14 residues. Germline V gene sequence: CDR1 SGHRS, CDR2 YFSETQ. The CDR3 nucleotides are TGCGCCAGCAGCTTGGACAGGTTGAACACTGAAGCTTTCTTT. Its protein product is CASSLDRLNTEAFF.